Following are 10 T cell receptor beta chains from one sample sequenced in a study of T-cell reconstitution after alpha-beta-depleted transplantation in children. Preparation of the TCRbeta library used unique molecular identifiers. Using its own MiXCR run on the PCR reads, TCRdb lists one record per CDR3 protein. This sample has about 290,000 distinct CDR3 sequences; around a tenth occur once, and the top ten carry about 8%. The sample was PBMCs, taken before TCRalphabeta/CD19-depleted stem cell transplant. Every receptor here comes from a boy under three years old with acute myeloid leukemia, due to receive a stem cell transplant.

This clonotype was detected ten times or more. V and J are TRBV6-1 and TRBJ2-1; TRBD1 matches 8 bases. J lost 4 bases, V lost 6 bases, and 11 bases had no gene match. Germline lookup yields CDR1 MNHNS and CDR2 SASEGT. The CDR3 covers 16 residues. CDR3 region: CASSDVWTGRYNEQFF. The CDR3 DNA reads as TGTGCCAGCAGCGACGTATGGACAGGGAGATACAATGAGCAGTTCTTC.

In the case of this clonotype: The junction does not match germline at one end; this may be a read error. This chain links TRBV5-1 with TRBJ2-1; 9 bases fit TRBD1. Germline lookup yields CDR1 SGHRS and CDR2 YFSETQ. CDR3 length: 16 amino acids. In DNA, the CDR3 is TGCGCCAGCAGCTTGGATCGTTGGGACAGGGAATCCCAGTTACTCTTC. This translates into CASSLDRWDRESQLLF. The variable domain in full, with the rest retrieved from reference TRBV5-1 and TRBJ2-1, is KAGVTQTPRYLIKTRGQQVTLSCSPISGHRSVSWYQQTPGQGLQFLFEYFSETQRNKGNFPGRFSGRQFSNSRSEMNVSTLELGDSALYLCASSLDRWDRESQLLFGPGTRLTVL.

This clonotype was counted ten times or more. The chain employs TRBV18 and TRBJ2-3; D unresolved. This CDR3 comprises 15 residues. Trimming pared 2 bases from V and 5 bases from J, leaving 14 bases between. Per germline, CDR1 KGHSH and CDR2 LQKENI. The CDR3 loop reads CASSPENRAVDTQYF. The CDR3 DNA reads TGTGCCAGCTCACCAGAAAATAGGGCGGTAGATACGCAGTATTTT.

The chain couples TRBV7-9 to TRBJ2-2; 8 bases match TRBD1. This CDR3 is 16 amino acids long. Looked up from germline, CDR1 is SEHNR and CDR2 is FQNEAQ (reference sequence). V gave up 5 bases and J gave up 3 bases; unmatched junction bases: 8. The CDR3 spells CASSKGQAIHTGELFF. CDR3 bases: TGTGCCAGCAGCAAGGGACAGGCTATCCACACCGGGGAGCTGTTTTTT.

This clonotype has just a few counts. The chain joins TRBV12-3 or TRBV12-4 to TRBJ2-5; D ambiguous. V lost 3 bases, J lost 2 bases, and 7 bases lay in between. The CDR3 runs 13 residues. CDR3 in DNA: TGTGCCAGCAGTTTCTGGCGGCAAGAGACCCAGTACTTC. It encodes CASSFWRQETQYF.

As to this clonotype: A much bigger clone sits one base away, suggesting this may be a read error. The conserved phenylalanine or tryptophan is not found at the CDR3 terminus, so this likely reflects a read error. V is TRBV6-5 and J is TRBJ2-7; 11 nucleotides align to TRBD1. This CDR3 contains 14 residues. Germline V CDR1 and CDR2: MNHEY, SVGAGI. Trimming at V came to 2 bases and at J to 7 bases, leaving 4 bases not matched to a gene. DNA of the CDR3: TGTGCCAGCAGTTACCGGACAGGGGGCAATGAGCAGTACTCC. It is translated as CASSYRTGGNEQYS.

This clonotype was counted ten times or more. The chain has TRBV7-2 and TRBJ2-7, with D perhaps TRBD2 (6 bases). The germline CDR1 and CDR2 sequences are SGHTA and FQGNSA. The CDR3 is made up of 15 amino acids. The V gene lost 4 bases and the J gene lost 4 bases, with 17 bases spanning the gap. The CDR3 region is CASSWSGTQSYEQYF. CDR3 nucleotides: TGTGCCAGCAGCTGGTCGGGGACTCAGTCGTACGAGCAGTACTTC.

This clonotype was observed at least ten times. This chain connects TRBV7-3 to TRBJ2-1; 12 positions agree with TRBD2. The CDR3 runs 15 residues. The V and J ends lost 4 bases and 4 bases, in that order; junction bases with no gene match: 2. CDR1 SGHTA and CDR2 FQGTGA come from the germline V gene. As DNA, the CDR3 is TGTGCCAGCAGCTCCGGACTAGCGGGGTACAATGAGCAGTTCTTC. It specifies CASSSGLAGYNEQFF.

This clonotype was detected ten times or more. The gene calls are TRBV6-1 and TRBJ2-7; D perhaps matches TRBD1 (5 bases). Trimming cost V 5 bases and J 1 base, with 18 bases left between them. Looked up from germline, CDR1 is MNHNS and CDR2 is SASEGT. The CDR3 totals 16 residues. This CDR3 is CASSRWGRQGSYEQYF. Written as DNA, the CDR3 is TGTGCCAGCAGTCGGTGGGGAAGGCAGGGTTCCTACGAGCAGTACTTC.

A few counts support this clonotype. The rearrangement uses TRBV7-9 and TRBJ2-5, with D possibly matching TRBD2 (6 bases). V dropped 3 bases and J dropped 4 bases, with 12 bases sitting between them. This CDR3 spans 14 amino acids. Germline loops: CDR1 SEHNR, CDR2 FQNEAQ (reference sequence). As DNA, the CDR3 is TGTGCCAGCAGCTTCCTGCGGGGTTTAGAGACCCAGTACTTC. Translating gives CASSFLRGLETQYF.